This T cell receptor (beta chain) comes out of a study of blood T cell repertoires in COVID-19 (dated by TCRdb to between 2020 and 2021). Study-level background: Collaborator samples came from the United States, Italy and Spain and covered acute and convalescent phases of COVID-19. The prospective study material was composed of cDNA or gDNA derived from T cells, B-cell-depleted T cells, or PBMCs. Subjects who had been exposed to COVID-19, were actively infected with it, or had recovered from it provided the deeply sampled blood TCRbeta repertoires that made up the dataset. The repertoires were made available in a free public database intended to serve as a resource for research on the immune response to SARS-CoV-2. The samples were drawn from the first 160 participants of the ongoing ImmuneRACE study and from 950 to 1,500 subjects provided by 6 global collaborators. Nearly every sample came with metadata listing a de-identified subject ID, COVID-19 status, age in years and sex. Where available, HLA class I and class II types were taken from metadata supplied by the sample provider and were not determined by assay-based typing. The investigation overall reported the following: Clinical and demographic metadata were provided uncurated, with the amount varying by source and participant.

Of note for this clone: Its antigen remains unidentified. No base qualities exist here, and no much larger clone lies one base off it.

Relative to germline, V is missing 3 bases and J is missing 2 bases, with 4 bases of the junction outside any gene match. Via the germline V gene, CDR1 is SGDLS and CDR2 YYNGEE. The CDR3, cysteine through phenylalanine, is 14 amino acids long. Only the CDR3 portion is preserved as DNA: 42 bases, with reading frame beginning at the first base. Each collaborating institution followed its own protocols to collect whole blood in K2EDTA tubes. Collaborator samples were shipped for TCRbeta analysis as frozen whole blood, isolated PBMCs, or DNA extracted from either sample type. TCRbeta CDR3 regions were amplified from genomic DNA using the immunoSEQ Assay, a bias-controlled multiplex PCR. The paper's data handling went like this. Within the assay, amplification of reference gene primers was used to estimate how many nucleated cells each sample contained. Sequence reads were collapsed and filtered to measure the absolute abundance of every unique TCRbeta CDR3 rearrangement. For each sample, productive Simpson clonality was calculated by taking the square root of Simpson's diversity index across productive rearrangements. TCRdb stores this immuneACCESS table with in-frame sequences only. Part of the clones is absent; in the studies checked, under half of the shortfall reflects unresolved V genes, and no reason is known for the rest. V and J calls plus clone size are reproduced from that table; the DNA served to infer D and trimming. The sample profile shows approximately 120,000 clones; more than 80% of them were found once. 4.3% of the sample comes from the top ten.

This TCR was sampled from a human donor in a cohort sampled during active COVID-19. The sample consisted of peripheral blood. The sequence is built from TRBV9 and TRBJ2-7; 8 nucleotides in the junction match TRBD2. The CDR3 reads CASSGLAHTYEQYF. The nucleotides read TGTGCCAGCAGCGGACTAGCGCATACCTACGAGCAGTACTTC. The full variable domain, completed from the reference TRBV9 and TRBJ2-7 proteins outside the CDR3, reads DSGVTQTPKHLITATGQRVTLRCSPRSGDLSVYWYQQSLDQGLQFLIQYYNGEERAKGNILERFSAQQFPDLHSELNLSSLELGDSALYFCASSGLAHTYEQYFGPGTRLTVT.